Detailed here is one TCR beta chain. Deletions cut 0 bases from V and 2 bases from J, with 5 bases between. Germline loops: CDR1 LGHDT, CDR2 YNNKEL (reference sequence). The CDR3 totals 13 residues. Random hexamers were used to reverse transcribe an amount of roughly 0.45 to 1 ug RNA. From the immunoSEQ multiplex PCR reads, TCRdb called clonotypes with MiXCR, one entry per CDR3 protein. This table has 150,000 to 200,000 distinct CDR3 sequences, approximately 95% appearing once. These data belong to a study of CD8 T cells in Susac syndrome. The sequenced sample was CD8+ T cells from PBMCs. The chain employs TRBV3-1 and TRBJ2-7, with unresolved D. This TCR derives from a human donor with multiple sclerosis. The CDR3 DNA reads TGTGCCAGCAGCCAAGATCCGGCCTACGAGCAGTACTTC. This codes for CASSQDPAYEQYF.